Listed here are 9 T cell receptor beta chains from one sample, sequenced in a study of control samples from healthy donors and cancer patients. Profiled with immunoSEQ multiplex PCR; TCRdb holds only in-frame clones, not every one. The data hold about 150,000 clones, with just under 95% observed a single time. The sample was blood. The receptors originated from a man between 40 and 49 years old in good health.

The chain combines TRBV5-5 with TRBJ2-1; 11 positions agree with TRBD2. This CDR3 region has 15 residues. V was pared by 4 bases and J by 7 bases, with 7 bases of the junction left unmatched. The V gene's germline CDR1 is SGHKS and CDR2 YYEKEE (reference sequence). The CDR3 is CASSGWASGGNEQFF. DNA of the CDR3: TGTGCCAGCAGCGGGTGGGCTAGCGGGGGGAATGAGCAGTTCTTC.

The chain uses TRBV11-2 and TRBJ2-7, with 8 bases matching TRBD1. The CDR3 is 14 amino acids. With 0 bases clipped from V and 5 bases from J, the junction kept 3 bases outside the gene matches. Germline V CDR1 and CDR2: SGHAT, FQNNGV. The CDR3 reads CASSLDGTGNEQYF. The CDR3 region has the DNA TGTGCCAGCAGCTTAGACGGGACAGGTAACGAGCAGTACTTC. Filled out from reference TRBV11-2 and TRBJ2-7, the complete variable domain reads EAGVAQSPRYKIIEKRQSVAFWCNPISGHATLYWYQQILGQGPKLLIQFQNNGVVDDSQLPKDRFSAERLKGVDSTLKIQPAKLEDSAVYLCASSLDGTGNEQYFGPGTRLTVT.

To note about this clone: One end of the junction fails to match germline, which may point to a read error. The rearrangement uses TRBV28 and TRBJ2-1; a possible D gene is TRBD2 (5 bases). Germline V gene data show CDR1 as MDHEN and CDR2 as SYDVKM. This CDR3 region has 14 residues. The chain's CDR3 is CASSLGSSYDEQFF. For the CDR3, the DNA is TGTGCCAGCAGTTTGGGGTCTAGCTACGATGAGCAGTTCTTC.

V and J are TRBV6-5 and TRBJ2-5; D is possibly TRBD2 (5 bases). The CDR3 contains 12 residues. V shed 10 bases and J shed 0 bases, with 9 bases lying between them. Looked up from germline, CDR1 is MNHEY and CDR2 is SVGAGI. CDR3 residues: CATEEDQETQYF. CDR3 nucleotides: TGTGCCACCGAGGAGGACCAAGAGACCCAGTACTTC.

There are a few counts of this clone. The V and J genes are TRBV9 and TRBJ1-1; TRBD1 is a possible D gene (5 bases). Trimming removed 4 bases at V and 4 bases at J, with 11 bases between. The CDR3 runs 13 residues. CDR1 and CDR2 from the germline V gene are SGDLS and YYNGEE. CDR3 in DNA: TGTGCCAGCAGCCTAGGGGTTTCCACTGAAGCTTTCTTT. It specifies CASSLGVSTEAFF.

This clone was seen only once. The gene calls are TRBV4-1 and TRBJ1-3, with D perhaps matching TRBD1 (5 bases). V shed 0 bases and J shed 10 bases, with 7 bases lying between them. The CDR3 sequence is 12 residues long. Germline V gene lookup returns CDR1 MGHRA and CDR2 YSYEKL. In nucleotides, the CDR3 is TGCGCCAGCAGCCAAGAGGGGGGGACCATATATTTT. Its translation is CASSQEGGTIYF.

The chain combines TRBV7-2 with TRBJ1-2, with D perhaps TRBD1 (6 bases). The CDR3 loop spans 16 amino acids. The ends were cut back, 3 bases at V and 6 bases at J, with 20 bases in the middle. Germline V gene data show CDR1 as SGHTA and CDR2 as FQGNSA. The CDR3 coding sequence is TGTGCCAGCAGCTTCACCAGGGGAGGGCAAAGCCATGGCTACACCTTC. Residues: CASSFTRGGQSHGYTF.

J is TRBJ2-5 and V is TRBV5-6; D is unresolved. Per germline, CDR1 SGHDT and CDR2 YYEEEE. V was clipped by 0 bases and J by 0 bases, with 0 bases between them. The CDR3 runs to 12 residues. The CDR3: CASSLDQETQYF. The DNA for the CDR3 is TGTGCCAGCAGCTTGGACCAAGAGACCCAGTACTTC.

The V and J genes are TRBV7-2 and TRBJ1-1, with D uncertain. CDR3 length: 13 residues. The V gene lost 1 base and the J gene lost 12 bases, with 15 bases spanning the gap. CDR1 and CDR2 from the germline V gene are SGHTA and FQGNSA. The chain's CDR3 is CASSLVLSSGTFF. The CDR3 coding sequence is TGTGCCAGCAGCTTAGTTCTGTCCTCCGGGACTTTCTTT.